These T cell receptor beta chains were read from a single sample in a study of blood T cells in healthy people across ages. TCRdb ran MiXCR on the 5' RACE reads and lists one entry per CDR3 protein. The sample has around 700,000 distinct CDR3 sequences, approximately 25% seen once. The same data also contributed to another study, on T cells of mothers and their children.

Material for sequencing was blood. The source of these receptors is a boy younger than 18 in good health. Both conserved end residues are part of each CDR3. A D gene is named only where the DNA matches it firmly. A row's size may be missing; if present it is once, few, many or a size class.

>TRBV29-1|TRBJ2-5|NA|TRBD2
TGCAGCGCACGGGGGGTCGGCGAGACCCAGTACTTC
CSARGVGETQYF
>TRBV7-9|TRBJ2-5|NA|NA
TGTGCCAGCAGCTTAATCGAAGAGACCCAGTACTTC
CASSLIEETQYF
>TRBV19|TRBJ2-4|few|NA
TGTGCCAGTAGTATATTGGGGGGAGGAGACATTCAGTACTTC
CASSILGGGDIQYF
>TRBV2|TRBJ2-1|NA|TRBD2
TGTGCCAGCAGTGAGACTAGCGGGAGGGACGAGCAGTTCTTC
CASSETSGRDEQFF
>TRBV20-1|TRBJ1-1|NA|NA
TGCAGTGCTAGAGATTTTTCGGAGGCCCCTGAAGCTTTCTTT
CSARDFSEAPEAFF
>TRBV11-3|TRBJ2-7|NA|TRBD2
TGTGCCAGCAGCCAGCGGGGAGCCAGCTCCTACGAGCAGTACTTC
CASSQRGASSYEQYF
>TRBV5-1|TRBJ2-2|few|TRBD2
TGCGCCAGCAGCTTATCTCCGGCGGGAGGGCTGGTCGCCGGGGAGCTGTTTTTT
CASSLSPAGGLVAGELFF
>TRBV12-3/TRBV12-4|TRBJ1-5|few|NA
TGTGCCAGCAGCCGAGGGGGGGTAGGCCAGCCCCAGCATTTT
CASSRGGVGQPQHF
>TRBV21-1|TRBJ2-3|NA|NA
TGTGCCAGCAGCAAAGTCCAATTCAGGTGGGACAACACAGATACGCAGTATTTT
CASSKVQFRWDNTDTQYF
>TRBV7-2|TRBJ1-4|NA|TRBD1
TGTGCCAGCAGCTCCCCGGGACAGAGTAATGAAAAACTGTTTTTT
CASSSPGQSNEKLFF
>TRBV11-1|TRBJ2-5|few|NA
TGTGCCAGCAGCCCGGGGTCGAGCGACTGGGAGACCCAGTACTTC
CASSPGSSDWETQYF
>TRBV7-2|TRBJ1-5|many|NA
TGTGCCAGCAGCTTATGGGGGCAGCCCCAGCATTTT
CASSLWGQPQHF
>TRBV9|TRBJ2-1|few|TRBD2
TGTGCCAGCAGCGTAGGGACCGGGCTAGCGGGAGAACAGCAGTTCTTC
CASSVGTGLAGEQQFF
>TRBV3-1|TRBJ1-4|few|NA
TGTGCCAGCAGCCAAGTTTCGGGTCGAGAAAAACTGTTTTTT
CASSQVSGREKLFF
>TRBV4-3|TRBJ1-6|NA|NA
TGCGCCAGCAGGGCGACAGTAGGGTCCTATAATTCCCCCCTCCACTTT
CASRATVGSYNSPLHF
>TRBV12-3/TRBV12-4|TRBJ1-3|few|TRBD1
TGTGCCAGCAGCCCTCAGGGGGTGGGAAACACCATATATTTT
CASSPQGVGNTIYF
>TRBV27|TRBJ2-1|few|NA
TGTGCCAGCGCTACTTCCGGTGAGCAGTTCTTC
CASATSGEQFF
>TRBV4-1|TRBJ2-1|NA|TRBD2
TGCGCCAGCAGCCAAGATACCCGACTAGCGGGAGGCAATGAGCAGTTCTTC
CASSQDTRLAGGNEQFF
>TRBV7-3|TRBJ2-1|once|NA
TGTGCCAGCAGCAAGGGACGAAACAATGAGCAGTTCTTC
CASSKGRNNEQFF
>TRBV7-2|TRBJ2-3|few|NA
TGTGCCAGCAGCTTACGACTATCAGATACGCAGTATTTT
CASSLRLSDTQYF
>TRBV20-1|TRBJ2-1|few|NA
TGCAGTGCCCGACCGGGGCCTCGGTACAATCTTAATGAGCAGTTCTTC
CSARPGPRYNLNEQFF
>TRBV6-2/TRBV6-3|TRBJ1-1|few|TRBD1
TGTGCCAGCAGTCCCGGGACAGGAGTTAGGAACACTGAAGCTTTCTTT
CASSPGTGVRNTEAFF
>TRBV12-3/TRBV12-4|TRBJ2-1|NA|TRBD2
TGTGCCAGCAGTTTGTTCCCCGTAACTAGCGGGAGGGCCTCGGGTGAGCAGTTCTTC
CASSLFPVTSGRASGEQFF
>TRBV5-8|TRBJ1-4|few|TRBD1
TGTGCCAGCAGCTTGTATGGACAGGGGTTTTCAACTAATGAAAAACTGTTTTTT
CASSLYGQGFSTNEKLFF
>TRBV5-1|TRBJ2-7|NA|NA
TGCGCCAGCAGCTGGCGGGGCACAAGCTCCTACGAGCAGTACTTC
CASSWRGTSSYEQYF
>TRBV29-1|TRBJ2-3|NA|NA
TGCAGCGTTGAACTCTTCGTGGAAGCAGATACGCAGTATTTT
CSVELFVEADTQYF
>TRBV3-1|TRBJ2-1|NA|TRBD2
TGTGCCAGCAGCCAGAGACGGGGCGGGAGTTTAAATGAGCAGTTCTTC
CASSQRRGGSLNEQFF
>TRBV2|TRBJ2-1|NA|NA
TGTGCCAGCAGTGACACCTTTGAGGGGGGATTCTACAATGAGCAGTTCTTC
CASSDTFEGGFYNEQFF
>TRBV29-1|TRBJ2-1|few|NA
TGCAGCGTCCCGAGGGGGTCCTCCTCCTACAATGAGCAGTTCTTC
CSVPRGSSSYNEQFF
>TRBV5-1|TRBJ1-2|many|NA
TGCGCCAGCAGCTTAGAGGTCGGGGGCTACACCTTC
CASSLEVGGYTF
>TRBV7-2|TRBJ2-5|NA|NA
TGTGCCAGCAGCTTTACGACAGTACAAGAGACCCAGTACTTC
CASSFTTVQETQYF
>TRBV4-1|TRBJ2-1|NA|NA
TGCGCCAGCAGCCAAGGGAGTGGTTATGAGCAGTTCTTC
CASSQGSGYEQFF
>TRBV29-1|TRBJ1-2|NA|NA
TGCAGCGTTGAGAGCGGACAGCACTATGGCTACACCTTC
CSVESGQHYGYTF
>TRBV4-1|TRBJ1-1|NA|NA
TGCGCCAGCAGCCAAGATCCGGAGAACACTGAAGCTTTCTTT
CASSQDPENTEAFF
>TRBV11-2|TRBJ2-3|NA|TRBD2
TGTGCCAGCAGTTTCGGGGGGAGATATGCAGATACGCAGTATTTT
CASSFGGRYADTQYF
>TRBV20-1|TRBJ1-1|few|TRBD1
TGCAGTGCTAGAGAGGAAGGACAGGGCTTAGACACTGAAGCTTTCTTT
CSAREEGQGLDTEAFF
>TRBV9|TRBJ2-3|NA|NA
TGTGCCAGCGGGGGGCGGGAACGCACAGATACGCAGTATTTT
CASGGRERTDTQYF
>TRBV7-9|TRBJ2-5|NA|TRBD1
TGTGCCAGCAGCCCCTCAGGGGGCACGCGGTTAGGGACCCAGTACTTC
CASSPSGGTRLGTQYF
>TRBV4-3|TRBJ2-1|NA|TRBD2
TGCGCCAGCAGCCAAGATATATCAGCGGGGTACAATGAGCAGTTCTTC
CASSQDISAGYNEQFF
>TRBV5-6|TRBJ2-6|few|NA
TGTGCCAGCAGCTTGGCCGAGGCTGGCGACTCTGGGGCCAACGTCCTGACTTTC
CASSLAEAGDSGANVLTF
>TRBV10-2|TRBJ1-2|NA|TRBD1
TGCGCCAGCAGTGAGTCGAGCAGGGGGCTTAACTATGGCTACACCTTC
CASSESSRGLNYGYTF
>TRBV20-1|TRBJ2-1|NA|TRBD2
TGCAGTGCTAGAGATCTGGCGGGAGGTTCCTATGAGCAGTTCTTC
CSARDLAGGSYEQFF
>TRBV11-2|TRBJ1-4|NA|TRBD1
TGTGCCAGCAGCTCGACAGGGGGCCTTAATGAAAAACTGTTTTTT
CASSSTGGLNEKLFF
>TRBV20-1|TRBJ1-6|few|NA
TGCAGTGCTAGAGACCGGGACACTTATTCACCCCTCCACTTT
CSARDRDTYSPLHF
>TRBV29-1|TRBJ2-5|NA|NA
TGCAGCGTTGTTGGGGGGTACCAAGAGACCCAGTACTTC
CSVVGGYQETQYF